A single sample is the source of the 23 T cell receptor beta chains below, sequenced in a study of control samples from healthy donors and cancer patients. Profiled with immunoSEQ multiplex PCR; TCRdb holds only in-frame clones, not every one. The sample has about 120,000 clones, roughly 90% seen once; the top ten hold 2.1%. The source material was blood. These receptors all stem from a woman aged 45 to 65 in good health.

The DNA of the CDR3 is TGTGCCAGCAGTTTTGCCGGCCTCAGGACAGGGATGACTGAAGCTTTCTTT. Protein: CASSFAGLRTGMTEAFF. The chain joins TRBV28 to TRBJ1-1; 8 positions agree with TRBD1. Germline assignment: CDR1 MDHEN and CDR2 SYDVKM. Trimming at V came to 3 bases and at J to 5 bases, leaving 14 bases not matched to a gene. This CDR3 has 17 residues.

The chain recombines TRBV20-1 with TRBJ1-5; D is possibly TRBD1 (5 bases). V gave up 3 bases and J gave up 1 base, with 7 bases separating them. CDR3 length equals 13 residues. CDR1 and CDR2 from the germline V gene are DFQATT and SNEGSKA (reference sequence). The CDR3 here is CSASGGSNQPQHF. CDR3 DNA sequence: TGCAGTGCTAGTGGGGGGAGCAATCAGCCCCAGCATTTT.

This clone was detected only once. The V call is TRBV10-3, the J call TRBJ1-5; 8 nucleotides agree with TRBD1. The germline V gene has CDR1 ENHRY and CDR2 SYGVKD. This CDR3 is built from 15 residues. V dropped 2 bases and J dropped 7; count of bases not matched to a gene: 7. CDR3 bases: TGTGCCATCAGTGAGGGTCAGGGGGCACGACAGCCCCAGCATTTT. This encodes CAISEGQGARQPQHF.

The chain combines TRBV18 with TRBJ2-3; D assignment may be TRBD1 or TRBD2 (5 bases each). Germline V CDR1 and CDR2: KGHSH, LQKENI. The CDR3 has 12 residues. V gave up 6 bases and J gave up 4 bases, with 8 bases separating them. In DNA, the CDR3 is TGTGCCAGCTCGAGGGGCCCAGATACGCAGTATTTT. Translation: CASSRGPDTQYF. Together with reference TRBV18 and TRBJ2-3, the CDR3 gives the full variable domain: NAGVMQNPRHLVRRRGQEARLRCSPMKGHSHVYWYRQLPEEGLKFMVYLQKENIIDESGMPKERFSAEFPKEGPSILRIQQVVRGDSAAYFCASSRGPDTQYFGPGTRLTVL.

Here the CDR3 DNA reads TGTGCCAGCAGTTTGGGAGGGACTTCGAGGGAAGCTTTCTTT. Amino acid sequence: CASSLGGTSREAFF. This rearrangement joins TRBV28 to TRBJ1-1; D might be TRBD1 (5 bases). Germline assignment: CDR1 MDHEN and CDR2 SYDVKM. The V gene lost 3 bases and the J gene lost 8 bases, with 16 bases spanning the gap. The CDR3 has 14 amino acids.

This rearrangement joins TRBV5-4 to TRBJ2-4, with 9 bases lining up with TRBD2. CDR1 and CDR2 (germline): SGHNT, YYREEE (reference sequence). Trimming removed 0 bases from V and 5 bases from J; junction bases left unmatched: 0. CDR3 size: 14 residues. The CDR3 region is CASSLGLAENIQYF. The CDR3 nucleotides read TGTGCCAGCAGCTTGGGACTAGCGGAAAACATTCAGTACTTC.

The chain joins TRBV2 to TRBJ2-3, with D perhaps given as TRBD1 or TRBD2 (5 bases each). The CDR3 covers 15 residues. Germline V gives CDR1 SNHLY, CDR2 FYNNEI. Trimming left V 8 bases short and J 3 bases short, with 18 bases between. CDR3 loop: CASAVGGWGTDTQYF. The CDR3, as DNA: TGTGCCAGCGCTGTTGGTGGTTGGGGGACAGATACGCAGTATTTT.

The V gene is TRBV2, the J gene TRBJ2-5, with D tentatively TRBD1 or TRBD2 (5 bases each). V lost 2 bases to trimming and J lost 1 base, with 20 bases between them. CDR3 length: 18 amino acids. CDR1 SNHLY and CDR2 FYNNEI come from the germline V gene. This chain's CDR3 is CASSEFRGRTGTQETQYF. The CDR3 DNA reads TGTGCCAGCAGTGAATTTAGGGGCAGGACGGGAACCCAAGAGACCCAGTACTTC.

This chain uses TRBV10-2 with TRBJ1-5; tentatively, D is TRBD1 (5 bases). Germline V gives CDR1 WSHSY, CDR2 SAAADI. CDR3 length equals 13 residues. Trimming cost V 4 bases and J 5 bases, with 9 bases left between them. The CDR3 bases are TGCGCCAGCAGTGCAGGGATCGATCAGCCCCAGCATTTT. Translating it yields CASSAGIDQPQHF.

V is TRBV15 and J is TRBJ2-6, with 9 nucleotides matching TRBD1. This CDR3 spans 16 amino acids. Germline values: CDR1 LNHNV, CDR2 YYDKDF (reference sequence). V was clipped by 8 bases and J by 0 bases; unmatched bases: 5. The CDR3 reads CATRQGVNSGANVLTF. The DNA of the CDR3 is TGTGCCACCCGACAGGGGGTTAACTCTGGGGCCAACGTCCTGACTTTC.

This chain uses TRBV7-8 with TRBJ1-6; 9 bases map to TRBD1. The CDR3 totals 18 residues. J gave up 10 bases and V 5 bases, and 18 bases lay outside the gene matches. CDR1 and CDR2 (germline): SGHVS, FQNEAQ. CDR3 sequence reads: CASSPQATGGPQDSPLHF. The CDR3 nucleotides are TGTGCCAGCAGCCCTCAAGCTACAGGGGGCCCCCAAGACTCACCCCTCCACTTT.

The chain combines TRBV7-8 with TRBJ1-5; D is unresolved. This CDR3 region has 13 residues. Trimming cost V 6 bases and J 6 bases, with 12 bases left between them. Germline CDR1 SGHVS, CDR2 FQNEAQ. The CDR3: CASSLSPVQPQHF. The DNA for the CDR3 is TGTGCCAGCAGTTTAAGCCCGGTTCAGCCCCAGCATTTT.

V usage is TRBV5-1 and J usage is TRBJ1-4; the D is unclear. This CDR3 is built from 14 residues. V was clipped by 4 bases and J by 7 bases, with 14 bases between them. CDR1 SGHRS and CDR2 YFSETQ come from the germline V gene. CDR3 bases: TGCGCCAGCAGCCCGTTGGGCGAGGGTGAAAAACTGTTTTTT. It specifies CASSPLGEGEKLFF.

The chain uses TRBV7-9 and TRBJ1-1; D unclear. Deletions cut 5 bases from V and 5 bases from J, with 9 bases between. CDR1 is SEHNR and CDR2 is FQNEAQ in the germline V gene (reference sequence). The CDR3 sequence is 12 residues long. In DNA, the CDR3 is TGTGCCAGCAGCGGAGAGGCGACTGAAGCTTTCTTT. Its protein product is CASSGEATEAFF.

The chain links TRBV28 to TRBJ1-1, with TRBD1 as a possible D gene (6 bases). From germline, CDR1 is MDHEN and CDR2 SYDVKM. The CDR3 covers 15 residues. V was cut by 6 bases and J by 6 bases, with 20 bases left in between. CDR3 sequence reads: CASSRTPGVGAEAFF. CDR3 in DNA: TGTGCCAGCAGCCGAACCCCAGGGGTAGGTGCTGAAGCTTTCTTT.

The gene calls are TRBV11-2 and TRBJ1-1; the D is unclear. CDR1 SGHAT and CDR2 FQNNGV come from the germline V gene. V was trimmed by 2 bases and J by 0 bases, leaving 4 bases between them. CDR3 length equals 13 residues. CDR3 sequence reads: CASSLPVNTEAFF. Here the CDR3 DNA reads TGTGCCAGCAGCTTACCAGTGAACACTGAAGCTTTCTTT.

V is TRBV9 and J is TRBJ2-3; no clear D gene. V lost 3 bases and J 1 base, leaving 15 bases between the germline ends. Germline loops: CDR1 SGDLS, CDR2 YYNGEE. This CDR3 spans 16 amino acids. CDR3: CASSARPSAGTDTQYF. CDR3 sequence (DNA): TGTGCCAGCAGCGCCCGGCCTTCGGCCGGCACAGATACGCAGTATTTT.

A word on this clone: Other DNA sequences in the same sample also yield this CDR3. The chain couples TRBV29-1 to TRBJ2-3; D might be TRBD2 (6 bases). The CDR3 extends over 15 amino acids. V was trimmed by 3 bases and J by 5 bases, leaving 18 bases between them. Germline assignment: CDR1 SQVTM and CDR2 ANQGSEA. CDR3 nucleotide sequence: TGCAGCGTTGAGATCCCGGGGAGGAGGGGAGATACGCAGTATTTT. Translating it yields CSVEIPGRRGDTQYF.

V gene TRBV11-2 combines with J gene TRBJ1-4; D gene ambiguous. Germline lookup yields CDR1 SGHAT and CDR2 FQNNGV. With 1 base removed from V and 5 bases from J, the gap between germline ends came to 5 bases. There are 13 residues in the CDR3. The CDR3 DNA follows: TGTGCCAGCAGCTTAGGGGAAAATGAAAAACTGTTTTTT. Its translation is CASSLGENEKLFF.

With respect to this clone: This sample also contains other DNA sequences that code for the same CDR3. The DNA for the CDR3 is TGCGCCAGCAGTTCCCAGGGGGCTGGGGCCAACGTCCTGACTTTC. It codes for CASSSQGAGANVLTF. This chain uses TRBV5-1 with TRBJ2-6; 7 bases match TRBD1. Germline V gene sequence: CDR1 SGHRS, CDR2 YFSETQ. The CDR3 covers 15 residues. V shed 5 bases and J 2 bases; nucleotides not matched to a gene: 4.

This chain uses TRBV5-1 with TRBJ2-1; tentative D call: TRBD1 (5 bases). CDR1 is SGHRS and CDR2 is YFSETQ in the germline V gene. Trimming took 4 bases from V and 7 from J, leaving 18 bases between them. CDR3 length: 15 amino acids. The CDR3 nucleotides read TGCGCCAGCAGCCCGTCTGGGGCCGTTGGTAATGAGCAGTTCTTC. Protein product: CASSPSGAVGNEQFF.

This clone was found a few times. The chain carries TRBV2 and TRBJ1-2; 9 nucleotides agree with TRBD1. J lost 2 bases, V lost 9 bases, and 7 bases had no gene match. Germline lookup yields CDR1 SNHLY and CDR2 FYNNEI. The CDR3 runs to 14 residues. The CDR3 DNA reads TGTGCCAGGACAGACAGGGGGAGAAACTATGGCTACACCTTC. Its protein product is CARTDRGRNYGYTF.

V and J are TRBV7-9 and TRBJ2-5; D not resolved. CDR1 is SEHNR, CDR2 FQNEAQ, per germline (reference sequence). The CDR3 contains 13 residues. The V gene lost 5 bases and the J gene lost 7 bases, with 14 bases spanning the gap. CDR3 nucleotide sequence: TGTGCCAGCAGCCAAAGCGCTACCGGGACCCAGTACTTC. Translation gives CASSQSATGTQYF.